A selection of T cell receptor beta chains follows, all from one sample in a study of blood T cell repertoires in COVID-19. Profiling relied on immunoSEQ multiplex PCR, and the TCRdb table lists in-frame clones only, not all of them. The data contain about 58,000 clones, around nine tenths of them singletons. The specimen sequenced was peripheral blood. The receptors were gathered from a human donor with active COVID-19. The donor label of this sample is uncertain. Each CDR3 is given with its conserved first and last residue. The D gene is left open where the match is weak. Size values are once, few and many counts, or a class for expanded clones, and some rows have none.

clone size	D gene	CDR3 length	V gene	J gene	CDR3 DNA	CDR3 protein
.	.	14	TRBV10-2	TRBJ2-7	TGCGCCAGCAGTGAACCGGGTTTGGCCTACGAGCAGTACTTC	CASSEPGLAYEQYF
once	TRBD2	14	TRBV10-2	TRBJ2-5	TGCGCCAGCAGCAGACTAGCGGGGGTTGAGACCCAGTACTTC	CASSRLAGVETQYF
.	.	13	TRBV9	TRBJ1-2	TGTGCCAGCAGCGCGACAGAGAACTATGGCTACACCTTC	CASSATENYGYTF
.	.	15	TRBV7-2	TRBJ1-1	TGTGCCAGCAGCCCTGGAGGAGCCCGGGGAACTGAAGCTTTCTTT	CASSPGGARGTEAFF
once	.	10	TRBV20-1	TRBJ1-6	TGCAGTGCTAGGGGAGCACCCCTCCACTTT	CSARGAPLHF
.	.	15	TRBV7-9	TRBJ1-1	TGTGCCAGCAGCTTTGGCGGTAGGGAGCACACTGAAGCTTTCTTT	CASSFGGREHTEAFF
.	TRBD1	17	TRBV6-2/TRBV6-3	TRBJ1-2	TGTGCCAGCAGTTACTCCACCTTTCGGACAGGGGATCACGGCTACACCTTC	CASSYSTFRTGDHGYTF
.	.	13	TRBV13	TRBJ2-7	TGTGCCAGCAGCTTAGCGGGGGCCTACGAGCAGTACTTC	CASSLAGAYEQYF
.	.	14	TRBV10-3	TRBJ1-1	TGTGCCATCAGTGTGGAGGGAAGGGGCACTGAAGCTTTCTTT	CAISVEGRGTEAFF
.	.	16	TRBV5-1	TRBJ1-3	TGCGCCAGCAGCCGAGAGGACGGGAACTCTGGAAACACCATATATTTT	CASSREDGNSGNTIYF
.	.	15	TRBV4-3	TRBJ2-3	TGCGCCAGCAGCCAAGAGGGGGGGCCCCGTGATACGCAGTATTTT	CASSQEGGPRDTQYF
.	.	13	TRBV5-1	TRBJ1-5	TGCGCCAGCAGCTATGGGGGGAATCAGCCCCAGCATTTT	CASSYGGNQPQHF
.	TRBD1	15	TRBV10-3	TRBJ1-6	TGTGCCATCAGTGACAGGACAGGTGGGAATTCACCCCTCCACTTT	CAISDRTGGNSPLHF
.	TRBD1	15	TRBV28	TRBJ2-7	TGTGCCAGCAGCCTCCTTGAGGGACAGGGTTACGAGCAGTACTTC	CASSLLEGQGYEQYF
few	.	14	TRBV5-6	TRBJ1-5	TGTGCCAGCAGCATGACAGGCCGGGATCAGCCCCAGCATTTT	CASSMTGRDQPQHF
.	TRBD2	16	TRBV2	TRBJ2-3	TGTGCCAGCGGAGGGACTAGCGGGAGAGGGATAGATACGCAGTATTTT	CASGGTSGRGIDTQYF
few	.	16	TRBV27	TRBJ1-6	TGTGCCAGCAGTTTAAGTGGCAGGGTCCAAAATTCACCCCTCCACTTT	CASSLSGRVQNSPLHF
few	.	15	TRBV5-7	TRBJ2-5	TGTGCCAGCAGCTCTACTAGGTCGCGGCAAGAGACCCAGTACTTC	CASSSTRSRQETQYF
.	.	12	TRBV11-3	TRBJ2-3	TGTGCCAGCAGCCCTAGCACAGATACGCAGTATTTT	CASSPSTDTQYF
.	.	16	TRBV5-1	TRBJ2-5	TGCGCCAGCAGCCCGGGGCCGGGGGGCCGGCAAGAGACCCAGTACTTC	CASSPGPGGRQETQYF
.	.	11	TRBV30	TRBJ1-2	TGTGGGACCGACAGCTACTATGGCTACACCTTC	CGTDSYYGYTF
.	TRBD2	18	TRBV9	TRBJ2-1	TGTGCCAGCAGCGCCCGAGGGACTAGCGGGAGGGCGAGGAATGAGCAGTTCTTC	CASSARGTSGRARNEQFF
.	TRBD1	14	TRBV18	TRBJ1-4	TGTGCCAGCTCAATGGACAGGGGTTATGAAAAACTGTTTTTT	CASSMDRGYEKLFF
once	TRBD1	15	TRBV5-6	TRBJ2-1	TGTGCCAGCAGCGGGACAGGGGGCGATTACAATGAGCAGTTCTTC	CASSGTGGDYNEQFF
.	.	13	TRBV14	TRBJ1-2	TGTGCCAGCAGCCAAGTACAATTTGGTGGCTACACCTTC	CASSQVQFGGYTF
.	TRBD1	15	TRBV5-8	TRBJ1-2	TGTGCCAGCAGCAAAGGGGACAGGGGGTCCTATGGCTACACCTTC	CASSKGDRGSYGYTF
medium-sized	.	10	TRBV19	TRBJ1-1	TGTGCCAGTAGTAGCCCGGGGTCCAGGTTT	CASSSPGSRF
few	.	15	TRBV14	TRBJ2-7	TGTGCCAGCAGCCAAGGGCCAGGTATCTTCTACGAGCAGTACTTC	CASSQGPGIFYEQYF
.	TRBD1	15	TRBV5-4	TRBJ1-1	TGTGCCAGCAGCCCGGCCACGACAGGGAGGACTGAAGCTTTCTTT	CASSPATTGRTEAFF
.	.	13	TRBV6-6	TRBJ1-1	TGTGCCAGCAGCCCCCCGAGGAACACTGAAGCTTTCTTT	CASSPPRNTEAFF
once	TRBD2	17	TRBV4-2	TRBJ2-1	TGTGCCAGCAGCCAAGTTTTACTAGCGTCCCCTTTGGATGAGCAGTTCTTC	CASSQVLLASPLDEQFF
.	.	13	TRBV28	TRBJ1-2	TGTGCCAGCAGTTCAACAGCCCACTATGGCTACACCTTC	CASSSTAHYGYTF
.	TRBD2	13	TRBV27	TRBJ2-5	TGTGCCAGCAGTTTGGTCCGGGGGGGGACCCAGTACTTC	CASSLVRGGTQYF